The clone carrying this T cell receptor (beta chain) came up a few times. What it binds is not known. The source of the sample is a study of T cell repertoires in cytomegalovirus infection. Turning to the study itself: Recently identified HLA-C-restricted and well-studied HLA-B-restricted CMV epitopes were used. CMV infection together with matching HLA type was indicated by public TCR beta signatures. Study-level results: In two of eight donors, the top clonotype was HLA-C-restricted CMV-specific.

V gave up 1 base and J gave up 7 bases, with 11 bases separating them. CDR3 length: 13 residues. Germline assignment: CDR1 MGHRA and CDR2 YSYEKL. In TCRdb, the reads were re-called with MiXCR into one record per CDR3 protein. The table records some 350,000 distinct CDR3 sequences, about 35% of them present only once. The receptor's source is a human donor in good health (CMV status not recorded). Some clones in this sample may be carry-over from other donors' samples. This sequence joins TRBV4-1 and TRBJ2-7; the D gene is possibly TRBD1 (5 bases). The sample in question was cultured PBMCs, obtained from culture after CMV antigen stimulation. CDR3 DNA: TGCGCCAGCAGCCAAGCAGGGTTAGGGGAGCAGTACGTC. It yields the protein CASSQAGLGEQYV.